The 32 T cell receptor beta chains in this list originate from one sample, sequenced in a study of blood T cell repertoires in COVID-19. The data were produced by immunoSEQ multiplex PCR, yet TCRdb's version contains in-frame clones alone and is incomplete. The table records about 310,000 clones, around 87% of them present only once. The sequenced material came from peripheral blood. Receptors were obtained from a woman between 50 and 59 years old who had recovered from COVID-19.

This chain joins TRBV18 and TRBJ2-5; D is undetermined. The CDR3 runs to 13 residues. Germline assignment: CDR1 KGHSH and CDR2 LQKENI. V shed 3 bases and J shed 3 bases, with 8 bases lying between them. This chain's CDR3 is CASSPGQKETQYF. In nucleotides, the CDR3 is TGTGCCAGCTCACCGGGCCAGAAAGAGACCCAGTACTTC. The entire variable domain, with the rest obtained from reference TRBV18 and TRBJ2-5, is as follows: NAGVMQNPRHLVRRRGQEARLRCSPMKGHSHVYWYRQLPEEGLKFMVYLQKENIIDESGMPKERFSAEFPKEGPSILRIQQVVRGDSAAYFCASSPGQKETQYFGPGTRLLVL.

Here the CDR3 reads CASSTTPGGTDTQYF. Written as DNA, the CDR3 is TGTGCCAGCAGCACCACTCCAGGGGGCACAGATACGCAGTATTTT. The chain recombines TRBV7-6 with TRBJ2-3; D is possibly TRBD1 (6 bases). In germline, CDR1 is SGHVS, CDR2 FNYEAQ. This CDR3 region has 15 residues. V was pared by 5 bases and J by 1 base, with 13 bases between.

The chain employs TRBV6-6 and TRBJ1-5; tentative D call: TRBD1 (6 bases). Trimming stripped 4 bases from V and 0 bases from J, with 7 bases between. This CDR3 has 14 amino acids. In germline, CDR1 is MNHNY, CDR2 SVGAGI (reference sequence). The CDR3 spells CASSWTDSNQPQHF. The DNA of the CDR3 is TGTGCCAGCAGTTGGACAGATAGCAATCAGCCCCAGCATTTT.

This clone came up once. The gene calls are TRBV11-2 and TRBJ2-7; D remains ambiguous. The V and J ends lost 3 bases and 1 base respectively, with 7 bases between them. The CDR3 loop spans 13 amino acids. Germline V gene data show CDR1 as SGHAT and CDR2 as FQNNGV. In DNA, the CDR3 is TGTGCCAGCAGCTTCTCCCCGTCCTACGAGCAGTACTTC. Its translation: CASSFSPSYEQYF.

This sequence joins TRBV6-5 and TRBJ1-1; no firm D call. The V and J ends lost 10 bases and 0 bases respectively, with 15 bases between them. Per germline, CDR1 MNHEY and CDR2 SVGAGI. The length of the CDR3 is 14 residues. The CDR3 DNA reads TGTGCCACCACACAGACTAAGATGAACACTGAAGCTTTCTTT. The encoded protein is CATTQTKMNTEAFF.

The gene calls are TRBV11-3 and TRBJ2-2, with D maybe TRBD1 (5 bases). CDR1 is SGHNT, CDR2 YENEEA, per germline. Between the trimmed V and J ends, which lost 6 bases and 7 bases, there was a span of 18 bases. The CDR3 has 15 amino acids. CDR3 sequence reads: CASSVGRGAVGELFF. CDR3 in DNA: TGTGCCAGCAGTGTGGGTAGGGGCGCGGTCGGGGAGCTGTTTTTT.

This chain links TRBV5-4 with TRBJ1-2, with TRBD1 matching over 7 bases. Losses at the gene ends were 3 bases for V and 4 bases for J; bases not matched to a gene: 6. This CDR3 region has 14 residues. Germline V CDR1 and CDR2: SGHNT, YYREEE (reference sequence). The CDR3 protein is CASSSRDSFYGYTF. For the CDR3, the DNA is TGTGCCAGCAGCTCCAGGGACAGCTTCTATGGCTACACCTTC.

In regard to this clone: The same CDR3 is also encoded by other DNA sequences in this sample. This sequence joins TRBV9 and TRBJ2-2; a possible D gene is TRBD2 (6 bases). The CDR3 runs to 13 residues. V was pared by 2 bases and J by 5 bases, with 7 bases between. CDR1 is SGDLS and CDR2 is YYNGEE in the germline V gene. This CDR3 is CASSVRGTGELFF. In nucleotides, the CDR3 is TGTGCCAGCAGCGTCCGGGGGACCGGGGAGCTGTTTTTT.

The rearrangement links TRBV5-6 to TRBJ2-1; TRBD2 matches at 7 bases. This CDR3 is built from 17 residues. V dropped 4 bases and J dropped 0; count of bases not matched to a gene: 10. Germline assignment: CDR1 SGHDT and CDR2 YYEEEE. The CDR3 DNA sequence: TGTGCCAGCAGCCCAGGATTAGCGGGCCCCTCCTACAATGAGCAGTTCTTC. Its protein is CASSPGLAGPSYNEQFF.

The genes are TRBV19 and TRBJ1-1, with no clear D. V was clipped by 8 bases and J by 12 bases, with 25 bases between them. This CDR3 is 14 amino acids long. CDR1 is LNHDA and CDR2 is SQIVND in the germline V gene (reference sequence). The CDR3, as DNA: TGTGCCAGTTCGTCTGGGAGGCAAGGCAGCGAGACTTTCTTT. This codes for CASSSGRQGSETFF.

The chain has TRBV28 and TRBJ2-7; 7 bases are a match to TRBD1. CDR1 is MDHEN, CDR2 SYDVKM, per germline. This CDR3 comprises 14 residues. J lost 2 bases, V lost 6 bases, and 7 bases had no gene match. CDR3 protein: CASSVTGNPYEQYF. The CDR3 nucleotides read TGTGCCAGCAGCGTGACAGGGAACCCCTACGAGCAGTACTTC.

The chain carries TRBV9 and TRBJ1-2; maybe TRBD1 (6 bases). The CDR3 contains 23 residues. V dropped 1 base and J dropped 3 bases, with 37 bases sitting between them. Germline V CDR1 and CDR2: SGDLS, YYNGEE. The CDR3 loop reads CASSVRGDSFPRTSTGGYYGYTF. The CDR3 DNA reads TGTGCCAGCAGCGTACGGGGAGATAGTTTCCCTCGTACTTCGACAGGTGGGTACTATGGCTACACCTTC.

This chain links TRBV15 with TRBJ2-2; TRBD2 aligns across 14 bases. Germline CDR1 and CDR2: LNHNV and YYDKDF (reference sequence). The CDR3 contains 19 residues. V was clipped by 2 bases and J by 4 bases; unmatched bases: 9. CDR3: CATSRLPGLAGVGTGELFF. The CDR3 coding sequence is TGTGCCACCAGCAGACTTCCGGGACTAGCGGGAGTAGGCACCGGGGAGCTGTTTTTT.

The chain uses TRBV21-1 and TRBJ2-1; the table's D gene call, TRBD2, was not cross checked with the DNA. TRBV21-1 is annotated as a pseudogene. The CDR3 is 17 residues long. CDR3 DNA: TGTGCCAGCAGCACCCCTAACGGGGGGGATTCCTACAATGAGCAGTTCTTC. It specifies CASSTPNGGDSYNEQFF.

The V call is TRBV20-1, the J call TRBJ2-3; a weak D match, TRBD2 (6 bases). The CDR3 covers 16 residues. V lost 3 bases, J lost 1 base, and 17 bases lay in between. The germline gives CDR1 DFQATT, CDR2 SNEGSKA (reference sequence). The CDR3 sequence is CSASPAGSRGTDTQYF. The CDR3 nucleotides read TGCAGTGCTAGTCCCGCGGGGTCTCGGGGCACAGATACGCAGTATTTT.

The chain combines TRBV29-1 with TRBJ1-3, with 7 bases that match TRBD1. V lost 5 bases to trimming and J lost 8 bases; unmatched junction nucleotides: 9. Germline assignment: CDR1 SQVTM and CDR2 ANQGSEA. The CDR3 is 13 amino acids. The CDR3 here is CSVSRQGADTIYF. CDR3 DNA sequence: TGCAGCGTTTCTAGACAGGGTGCGGACACCATATATTTT.

This chain connects TRBV6-5 to TRBJ1-1; D uncertain. CDR1 and CDR2 from the germline V gene are MNHEY and SVGAGI. The CDR3 has 13 residues. The V end lost 10 bases, the J end lost 1 base, and 13 bases lay between the germline ends. CDR3 residues: CATCRPGNTEAFF. The CDR3 DNA sequence: TGTGCCACGTGTCGACCGGGGAACACTGAAGCTTTCTTT.

V is TRBV11-2 and J is TRBJ1-2; a weak D match, TRBD1 (6 bases). The CDR3 is 15 amino acids. V was clipped by 6 bases and J by 2 bases, with 16 bases between them. Germline loops: CDR1 SGHAT, CDR2 FQNNGV. CDR3 coding DNA: TGTGCCAGCAGGGCCCTCCGGACAGAAAACTATGGCTACACCTTC. Translated, it gives CASRALRTENYGYTF.

The chain uses TRBV2 and TRBJ2-5; TRBD2 aligns across 11 bases. The V gene's germline CDR1 is SNHLY and CDR2 FYNNEI. This CDR3 has 15 residues. V lost 6 bases, J lost 5 bases, and 8 bases stayed unmatched. The CDR3 protein is CASRDLAGGGETQYF. Written as DNA, the CDR3 is TGTGCCAGCAGGGACCTAGCGGGAGGAGGGGAGACCCAGTACTTC.

This clone was seen once. This chain uses TRBV28 with TRBJ2-7, with 9 positions matching TRBD1. After removal of 4 bases from V and 4 bases from J, the junction contained 8 bases not matched to a gene. This CDR3 has 15 residues. In germline, CDR1 is MDHEN, CDR2 SYDVKM. The CDR3 spells CASSSPGTGTYEQYF. The CDR3 DNA reads as TGTGCCAGCAGTTCACCCGGGACAGGGACATACGAGCAGTACTTC.

The J gene is TRBJ2-7, the V gene TRBV7-2; 8 bases fit TRBD2. The length of the CDR3 is 15 residues. V shed 1 base and J 7 bases; nucleotides not matched to a gene: 9. Germline V gives CDR1 SGHTA, CDR2 FQGNSA. CDR3 nucleotides: TGTGCCAGCAGCTTAGTAGTAAGCGGGAGCGGTGAGCAGTACTTC. It encodes CASSLVVSGSGEQYF.

This sequence joins TRBV11-3 and TRBJ2-1, with D maybe TRBD2 (5 bases). V lost 1 base, J lost 7 bases, and 14 bases lay in between. The germline V gene encodes CDR1 SGHNT and CDR2 YENEEA. The CDR3 is 15 residues long. CDR3 DNA: TGTGCCAGCAGCTTAGGAGCTACCCCGGGGAATGAGCAGTTCTTC. It specifies CASSLGATPGNEQFF.

The chain combines TRBV28 with TRBJ2-1; 10 bases are shared with TRBD2. This CDR3 has 16 residues. Germline values: CDR1 MDHEN, CDR2 SYDVKM. V lost 5 bases and J lost 4; bases outside the gene matches: 8. The CDR3 reads CASSAPTSGNYNEQFF. The CDR3 DNA reads as TGTGCCAGCAGTGCCCCAACTAGCGGGAATTACAATGAGCAGTTCTTC.

V usage is TRBV5-1 and J usage is TRBJ2-1; possibly TRBD2 for D (5 bases). With 1 base removed from V and 7 bases from J, the gap between germline ends came to 21 bases. CDR1 is SGHRS, CDR2 YFSETQ, per germline. This CDR3 has 17 amino acids. CDR3 loop: CASSLLAVGGGWNEQFF. The CDR3 nucleotides are TGCGCCAGCAGCTTGCTGGCAGTCGGAGGCGGGTGGAATGAGCAGTTCTTC.

The chain links TRBV6-2 or TRBV6-3 to TRBJ1-1, with 10 bases aligning to TRBD1. Germline CDR1 MNHEY, CDR2 SVGEGT. This CDR3 comprises 17 residues. Unmatched junction bases numbered 11, after V lost 2 bases and J lost 5 bases. The CDR3 loop reads CASSYITETGGGTEAFF. As DNA, the CDR3 is TGTGCCAGCAGTTACATCACCGAGACAGGGGGCGGTACTGAAGCTTTCTTT.

The chain links TRBV5-6 to TRBJ2-1; maybe TRBD1 (5 bases). Germline CDR1 and CDR2: SGHDT and YYEEEE. Between the trimmed V and J ends, which lost 7 bases and 5 bases, there was a span of 13 bases. The CDR3 runs to 13 residues. CDR3 in amino acids: CASGPGNHNEQFF. CDR3 in DNA: TGTGCCAGCGGTCCAGGGAACCACAATGAGCAGTTCTTC. Full variable domain (remainder filled in from reference TRBV5-6 and TRBJ2-1): DAGVTQSPTHLIKTRGQQVTLRCSPKSGHDTVSWYQQALGQGPQFIFQYYEEEERQRGNFPDRFSGHQFPNYSSELNVNALLLGDSALYLCASGPGNHNEQFFGPGTRLTVL.

The V and J genes are TRBV3-1 (or the pseudogene TRBV3-2) and TRBJ1-2, with D unresolved. The CDR3 is made up of 13 amino acids. The V gene's germline CDR1 is LGHDT and CDR2 YNNKEL (reference sequence). Trimming cost V 6 bases and J 3 bases, with 11 bases left between them. The CDR3 region is CASSNREYYGYTF. CDR3 DNA: TGTGCCAGCAGTAACCGTGAGTACTATGGCTACACCTTC.

The chain joins TRBV5-1 to TRBJ2-7; the match to TRBD2 covers 7 bases. V lost 4 bases, J lost 2 bases, and 6 bases stayed unmatched. This CDR3 comprises 14 residues. The germline V gene has CDR1 SGHRS and CDR2 YFSETQ. The CDR3 DNA follows: TGCGCCAGCAGCCCGGGGACTAACCCCTACGAGCAGTACTTC. Encoded protein: CASSPGTNPYEQYF.

This chain uses TRBV3-1 (or the pseudogene TRBV3-2) with TRBJ2-4; TRBD1 matches at 8 bases. CDR1 is LGHDT and CDR2 is YNNKEL in the germline V gene (reference sequence). V shed 6 bases, J shed 8 bases, and the junction held 6 bases outside the gene matches. The CDR3 length is 13 residues. The CDR3 DNA reads as TGTGCCAGCAGTTGGCAGGGGGCGTACATTCAGTACTTC. Translated, it gives CASSWQGAYIQYF.

The chain is built from TRBV5-1 and TRBJ2-1; TRBD1 is a possible D gene (6 bases). This CDR3 region has 16 residues. Per germline, CDR1 SGHRS and CDR2 YFSETQ. The ends were cut back, 0 bases at V and 6 bases at J, with 16 bases in the middle. The CDR3 coding sequence is TGCGCCAGCAGCTTGGTGGGTCAGGGGTTGACCAATGAGCAGTTCTTC. Translating it yields CASSLVGQGLTNEQFF. Supplemented by reference TRBV5-1 and TRBJ2-1, the full variable domain reads KAGVTQTPRYLIKTRGQQVTLSCSPISGHRSVSWYQQTPGQGLQFLFEYFSETQRNKGNFPGRFSGRQFSNSRSEMNVSTLELGDSALYLCASSLVGQGLTNEQFFGPGTRLTVL.

This chain links TRBV6-5 with TRBJ2-7, with 9 positions matching TRBD1. V trimming: 6 bases; J trimming: 3 bases; junction bases outside the gene matches: 6. The CDR3 spans 14 residues. CDR1 and CDR2 (germline): MNHEY, SVGAGI. The CDR3 protein is CASSPTDRGYEQYF. Written as DNA, the CDR3 is TGTGCCAGCAGCCCCACGGACAGGGGCTACGAGCAGTACTTC.

The V call is TRBV7-9, the J call TRBJ1-1; D gene ambiguous. CDR3 length equals 15 residues. Per germline, CDR1 SEHNR and CDR2 FQNEAQ (reference sequence). Trimming left V 1 base short and J 1 base short, with 10 bases between. This CDR3 is CASSLVMTKNTEAFF. The CDR3 region has the DNA TGTGCCAGCAGCTTAGTCATGACTAAGAACACTGAAGCTTTCTTT.